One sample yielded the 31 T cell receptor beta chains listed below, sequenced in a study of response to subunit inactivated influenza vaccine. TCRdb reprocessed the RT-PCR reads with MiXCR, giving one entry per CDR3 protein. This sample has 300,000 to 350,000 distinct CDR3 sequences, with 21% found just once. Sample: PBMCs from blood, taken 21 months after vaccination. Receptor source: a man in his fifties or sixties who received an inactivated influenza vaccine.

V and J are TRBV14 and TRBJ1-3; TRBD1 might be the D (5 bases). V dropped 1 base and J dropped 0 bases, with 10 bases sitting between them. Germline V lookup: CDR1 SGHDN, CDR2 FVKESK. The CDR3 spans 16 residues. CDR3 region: CASSQARTLSGNTIYF. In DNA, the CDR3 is TGTGCCAGCAGCCAAGCAAGGACACTCTCTGGAAACACCATATATTTT.

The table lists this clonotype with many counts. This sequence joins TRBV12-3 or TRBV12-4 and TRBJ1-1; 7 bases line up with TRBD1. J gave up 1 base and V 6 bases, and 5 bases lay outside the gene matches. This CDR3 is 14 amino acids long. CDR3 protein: CASSMTGTNTEAFF. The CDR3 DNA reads TGTGCCAGCAGCATGACAGGGACGAACACTGAAGCTTTCTTT.

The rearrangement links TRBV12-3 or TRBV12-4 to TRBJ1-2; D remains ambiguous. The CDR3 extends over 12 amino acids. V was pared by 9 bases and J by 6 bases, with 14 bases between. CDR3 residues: CASRREVDGYTF. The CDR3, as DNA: TGTGCCAGTCGGCGGGAGGTGGATGGCTACACCTTC.

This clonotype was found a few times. The CDR3 reads CASRWTMNTGELFF. CDR3 coding DNA: TGTGCCAGCAGATGGACAATGAACACCGGGGAGCTGTTTTTT. The rearrangement joins TRBV27 to TRBJ2-2, with D possibly TRBD1 on 5 matching bases. CDR1 and CDR2 (germline): MNHEY, SMNVEV (reference sequence). V was shortened by 6 bases and J by 1 base, with 9 bases between the two germline ends. The CDR3 totals 14 residues.

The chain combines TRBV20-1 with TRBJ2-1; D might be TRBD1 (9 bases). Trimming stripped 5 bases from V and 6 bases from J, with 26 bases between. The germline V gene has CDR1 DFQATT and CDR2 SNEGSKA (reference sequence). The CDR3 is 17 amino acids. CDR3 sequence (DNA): TGCAGTGCTGAACAGGGGGCACCGGGACTAGGTCTCAATGAGCAGTTCTTC. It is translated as CSAEQGAPGLGLNEQFF.

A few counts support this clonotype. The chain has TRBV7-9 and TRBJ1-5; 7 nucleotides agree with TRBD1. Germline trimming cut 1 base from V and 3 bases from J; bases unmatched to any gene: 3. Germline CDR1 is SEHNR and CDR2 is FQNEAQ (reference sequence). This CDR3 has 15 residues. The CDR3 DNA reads TGTGCCAGCAGCTTAGGGACAGGCTACAATCAGCCCCAGCATTTT. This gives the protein CASSLGTGYNQPQHF.

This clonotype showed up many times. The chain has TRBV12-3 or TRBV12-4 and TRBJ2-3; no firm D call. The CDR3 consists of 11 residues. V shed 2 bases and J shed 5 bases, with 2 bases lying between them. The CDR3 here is CASSLLDTQYF. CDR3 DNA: TGTGCCAGCAGTTTATTAGATACGCAGTATTTT.

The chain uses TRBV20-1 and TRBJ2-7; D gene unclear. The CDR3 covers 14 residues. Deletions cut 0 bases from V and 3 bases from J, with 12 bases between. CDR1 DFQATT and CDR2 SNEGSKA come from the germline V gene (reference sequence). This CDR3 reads CSARDLKARYEQYF. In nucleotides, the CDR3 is TGCAGTGCTAGAGATCTCAAGGCCCGCTACGAGCAGTACTTC.

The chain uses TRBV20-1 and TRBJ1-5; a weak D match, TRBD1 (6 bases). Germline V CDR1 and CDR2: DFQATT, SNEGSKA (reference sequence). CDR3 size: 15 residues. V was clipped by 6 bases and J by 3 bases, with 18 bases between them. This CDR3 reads CSARIRGGNNQPQHF. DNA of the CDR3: TGCAGTGCCCGGATCAGGGGCGGGAACAATCAGCCCCAGCATTTT.

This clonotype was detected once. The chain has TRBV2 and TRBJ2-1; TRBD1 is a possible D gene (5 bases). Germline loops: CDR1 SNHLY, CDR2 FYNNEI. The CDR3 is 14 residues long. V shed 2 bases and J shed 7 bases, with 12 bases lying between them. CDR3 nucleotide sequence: TGTGCCAGCAGTGAACGGGCAGGGAAAAATGAGCAGTTCTTC. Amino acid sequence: CASSERAGKNEQFF. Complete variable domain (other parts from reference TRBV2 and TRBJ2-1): EPEVTQTPSHQVTQMGQEVILRCVPISNHLYFYWYRQILGQKVEFLVSFYNNEISEKSEIFDDQFSVERPDGSNFTLKIRSTKLEDSAMYFCASSERAGKNEQFFGPGTRLTVL.

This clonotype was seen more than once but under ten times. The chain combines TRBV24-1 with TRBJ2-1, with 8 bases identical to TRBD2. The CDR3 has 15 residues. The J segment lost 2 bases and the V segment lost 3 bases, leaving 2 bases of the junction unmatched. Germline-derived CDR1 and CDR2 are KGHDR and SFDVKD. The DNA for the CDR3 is TGTGCCACCAGTGATGCGGGGGGCACCTACAATGAGCAGTTCTTC. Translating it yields CATSDAGGTYNEQFF.

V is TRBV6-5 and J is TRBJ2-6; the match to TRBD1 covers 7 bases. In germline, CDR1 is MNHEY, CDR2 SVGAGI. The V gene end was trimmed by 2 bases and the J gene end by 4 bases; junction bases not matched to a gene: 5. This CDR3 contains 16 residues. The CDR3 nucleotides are TGTGCCAGCAGTTACCCTACAGGGGTCGGGGCCAACGTCCTGACTTTC. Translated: CASSYPTGVGANVLTF.

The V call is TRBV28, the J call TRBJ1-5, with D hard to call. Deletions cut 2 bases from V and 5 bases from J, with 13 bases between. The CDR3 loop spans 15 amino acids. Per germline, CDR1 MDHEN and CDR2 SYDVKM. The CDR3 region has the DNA TGTGCCAGCAGTTTAAGGCAGGACGGGTATCAGCCCCAGCATTTT. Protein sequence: CASSLRQDGYQPQHF.

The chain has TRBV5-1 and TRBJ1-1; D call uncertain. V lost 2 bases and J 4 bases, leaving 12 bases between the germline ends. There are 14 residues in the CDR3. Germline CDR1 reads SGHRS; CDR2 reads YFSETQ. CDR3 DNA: TGCGCCAGCAGCTTAGAGGAATGGAGCACTGAAGCTTTCTTT. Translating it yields CASSLEEWSTEAFF.

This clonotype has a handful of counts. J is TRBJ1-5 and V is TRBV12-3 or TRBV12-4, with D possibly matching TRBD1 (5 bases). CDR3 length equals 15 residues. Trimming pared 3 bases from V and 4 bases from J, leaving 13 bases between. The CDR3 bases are TGTGCCAGCAGTTTGAGTTCAGGGTGGAATCAGCCCCAGCATTTT. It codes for CASSLSSGWNQPQHF.

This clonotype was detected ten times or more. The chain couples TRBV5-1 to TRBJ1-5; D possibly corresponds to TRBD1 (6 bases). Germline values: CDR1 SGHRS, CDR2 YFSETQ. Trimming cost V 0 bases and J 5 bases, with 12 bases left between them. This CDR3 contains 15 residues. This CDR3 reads CASSLEGQGHQPQHF. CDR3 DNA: TGCGCCAGCAGCTTGGAGGGGCAGGGGCATCAGCCCCAGCATTTT.

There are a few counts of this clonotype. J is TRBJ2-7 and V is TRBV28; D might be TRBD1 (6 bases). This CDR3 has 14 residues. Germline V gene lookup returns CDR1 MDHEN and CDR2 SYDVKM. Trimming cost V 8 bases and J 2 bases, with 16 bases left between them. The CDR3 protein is CASRPGAPPYEQYF. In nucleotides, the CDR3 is TGTGCCAGCCGTCCAGGGGCCCCGCCCTACGAGCAGTACTTC.

The CDR3 reads CASSSDLRQPQHF. The CDR3 nucleotides are TGTGCCAGCAGTTCCGATTTGCGTCAGCCCCAGCATTTT. The chain has TRBV28 and TRBJ1-5; no definite D call. The CDR3 runs to 13 residues. V lost 4 bases to trimming and J lost 6 bases, with 10 bases between them. Germline CDR1 reads MDHEN; CDR2 reads SYDVKM.

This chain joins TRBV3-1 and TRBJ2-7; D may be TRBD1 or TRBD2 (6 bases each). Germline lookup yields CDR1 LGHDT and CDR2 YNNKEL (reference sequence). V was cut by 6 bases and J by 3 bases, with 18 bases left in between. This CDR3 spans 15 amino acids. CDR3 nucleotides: TGTGCCAGCAGACAATCCGGGGGCTATCACTACGAGCAGTACTTC. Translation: CASRQSGGYHYEQYF.

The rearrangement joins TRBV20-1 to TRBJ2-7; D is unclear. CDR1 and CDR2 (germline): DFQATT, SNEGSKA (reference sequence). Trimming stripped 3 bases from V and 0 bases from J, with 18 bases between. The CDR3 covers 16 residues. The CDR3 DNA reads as TGCAGTGCTAGGCCCCTGACCAGGAAGAGCTCCTACGAGCAGTACTTC. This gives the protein CSARPLTRKSSYEQYF.

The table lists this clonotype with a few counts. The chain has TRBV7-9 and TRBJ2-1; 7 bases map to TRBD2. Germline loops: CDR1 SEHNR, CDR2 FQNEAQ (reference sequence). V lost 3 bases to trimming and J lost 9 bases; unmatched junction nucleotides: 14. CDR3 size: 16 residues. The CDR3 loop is CASSLATSLKQVEQFF. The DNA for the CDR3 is TGTGCCAGCAGCTTGGCGACTAGCCTAAAACAGGTTGAGCAGTTCTTC. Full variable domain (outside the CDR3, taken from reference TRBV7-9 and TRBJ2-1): DTGVSQNPRHKITKRGQNVTFRCDPISEHNRLYWYRQTLGQGPEFLTYFQNEAQLEKSRLLSDRFSAERPKGSFSTLEIQRTEQGDSAMYLCASSLATSLKQVEQFFGPGTRLTVL.

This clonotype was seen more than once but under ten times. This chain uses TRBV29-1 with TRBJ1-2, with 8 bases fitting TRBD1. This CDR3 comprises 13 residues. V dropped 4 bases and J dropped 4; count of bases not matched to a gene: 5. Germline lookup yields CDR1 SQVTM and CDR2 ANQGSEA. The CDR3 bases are TGCAGCGTTGGGACAGGGACCTCCTATGGCTACACCTTC. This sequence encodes CSVGTGTSYGYTF.

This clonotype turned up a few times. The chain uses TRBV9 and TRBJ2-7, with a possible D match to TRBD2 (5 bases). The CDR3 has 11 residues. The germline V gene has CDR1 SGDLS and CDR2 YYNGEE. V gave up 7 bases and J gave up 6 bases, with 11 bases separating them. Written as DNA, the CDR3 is TGTGCCAGCGGACGGAGGAGCGAGCAGTACTTC. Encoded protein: CASGRRSEQYF.

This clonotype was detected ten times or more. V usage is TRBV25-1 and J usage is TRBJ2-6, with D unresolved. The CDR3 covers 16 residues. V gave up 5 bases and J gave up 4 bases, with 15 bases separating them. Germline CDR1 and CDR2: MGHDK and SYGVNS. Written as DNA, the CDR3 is TGTGCCAGCAGTCCCTCGGCAGGATCCGGGGCCAACGTCCTGACTTTC. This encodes CASSPSAGSGANVLTF.

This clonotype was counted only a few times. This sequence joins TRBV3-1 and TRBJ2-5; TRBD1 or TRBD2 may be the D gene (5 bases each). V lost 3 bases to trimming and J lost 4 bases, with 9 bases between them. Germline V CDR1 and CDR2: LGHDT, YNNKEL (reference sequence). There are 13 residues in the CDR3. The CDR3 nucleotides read TGTGCCAGCAGCCACCGGGACGGAGAGACCCAGTACTTC. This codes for CASSHRDGETQYF.

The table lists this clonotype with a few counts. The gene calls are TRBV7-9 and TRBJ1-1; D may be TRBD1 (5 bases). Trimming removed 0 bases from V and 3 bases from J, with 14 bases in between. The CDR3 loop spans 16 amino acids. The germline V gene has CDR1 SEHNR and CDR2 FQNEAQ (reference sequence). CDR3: CASSLALSGDDTEAFF. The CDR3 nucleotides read TGTGCCAGCAGCTTAGCGTTATCGGGGGATGACACTGAAGCTTTCTTT.

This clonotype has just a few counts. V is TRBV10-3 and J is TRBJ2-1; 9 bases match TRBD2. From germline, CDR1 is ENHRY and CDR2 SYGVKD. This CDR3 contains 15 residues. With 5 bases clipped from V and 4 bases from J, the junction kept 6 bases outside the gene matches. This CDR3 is CAISRTSVNYNEQFF. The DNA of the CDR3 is TGTGCCATCAGTAGGACTAGCGTGAATTACAATGAGCAGTTCTTC.

CDR3 in DNA: TGTGCCAGCAGTTACTCACGGGGCTTGGAGACCCAGTACTTC. The encoded protein is CASSYSRGLETQYF. The V call is TRBV6-5, the J call TRBJ2-5; the D call may be TRBD1 or TRBD2 (5 bases each). This CDR3 is built from 14 residues. Germline loops: CDR1 MNHEY, CDR2 SVGAGI. Trimming cost V 0 bases and J 5 bases, with 10 bases left between them.

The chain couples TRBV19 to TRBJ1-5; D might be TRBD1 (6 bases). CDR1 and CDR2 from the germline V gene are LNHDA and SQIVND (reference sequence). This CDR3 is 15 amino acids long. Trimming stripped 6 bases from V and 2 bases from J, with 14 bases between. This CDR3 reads CASSKRQVGNQPQHF. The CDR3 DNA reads TGTGCCAGTAGCAAAAGACAGGTCGGCAATCAGCCCCAGCATTTT.

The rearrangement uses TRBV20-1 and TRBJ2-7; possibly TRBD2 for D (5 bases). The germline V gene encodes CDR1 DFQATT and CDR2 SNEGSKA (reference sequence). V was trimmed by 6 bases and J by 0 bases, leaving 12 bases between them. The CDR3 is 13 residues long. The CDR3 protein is CSAPGKNSYEQYF. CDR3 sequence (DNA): TGCAGTGCCCCCGGGAAGAACTCCTACGAGCAGTACTTC.

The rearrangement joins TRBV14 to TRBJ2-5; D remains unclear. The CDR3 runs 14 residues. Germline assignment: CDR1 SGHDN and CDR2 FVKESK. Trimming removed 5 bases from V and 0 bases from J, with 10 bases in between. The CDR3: CASSDRIYQETQYF. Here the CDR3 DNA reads TGTGCCAGCAGCGATAGGATTTACCAAGAGACCCAGTACTTC. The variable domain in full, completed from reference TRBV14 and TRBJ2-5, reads EAGVTQFPSHSVIEKGQTVTLRCDPISGHDNLYWYRRVMGKEIKFLLHFVKESKQDESGMPNNRFLAERTGGTYSTLKVQPAELEDSGVYFCASSDRIYQETQYFGPGTRLLVL.